Presented here are 13 T cell receptor beta chains from one specimen sequenced in a study of shared clonotypes between healthy human individuals. Clones were sequenced by immunoSEQ multiplex PCR, and TCRdb holds only the in-frame ones, with some missing. This sample has approximately 320,000 clones, with about nine tenths found just once. The sequenced sample was memory CD8+ T cells sorted from blood. Subset here: CD45RO+ cells pooled with CCR7-negative TemRA cells. The receptors stem from a man between 18 and 35 years old in good health.

The DNA for the CDR3 is TGCGCCAGCAGCCACCGACGGGTTCGGGACCCAAGGAGCTCCTATAATTCACCCCTCCACTTT. Residues: CASSHRRVRDPRSSYNSPLHF. The chain has TRBV4-1 and TRBJ1-6; D is perhaps TRBD1 (5 bases). Per the germline V gene, CDR1 is MGHRA and CDR2 is YSYEKL. CDR3 length: 21 residues. Trimming took 3 bases from V and 0 from J, leaving 24 bases between them.

V and J are TRBV11-2 and TRBJ1-1; D is unresolved. The V gene's germline CDR1 is SGHAT and CDR2 FQNNGV. CDR3 length: 12 residues. V dropped 3 bases and J dropped 2 bases, with 4 bases sitting between them. Written as DNA, the CDR3 is TGTGCCAGCAGCTTCGTCAACACTGAAGCTTTCTTT. Translating it yields CASSFVNTEAFF.

This chain joins TRBV6-5 and TRBJ2-2, with TRBD1 as a possible D gene (6 bases). CDR3 size: 13 residues. V lost 4 bases and J 10 bases, leaving 13 bases between the germline ends. The germline V gene encodes CDR1 MNHEY and CDR2 SVGAGI. CDR3 in DNA: TGTGCCAGCAGTTCGAACAGGGCAACGGAGCTGTTTTTT. Protein sequence: CASSSNRATELFF.

The chain has TRBV6-5 and TRBJ1-2; D perhaps matches TRBD1 (5 bases). Deletions cut 2 bases from V and 5 bases from J, with 9 bases between. The CDR3 has 13 residues. Germline-derived CDR1 and CDR2 are MNHEY and SVGAGI. The CDR3 protein is CASSYATAYGYTF. CDR3 nucleotides: TGTGCCAGCAGTTACGCGACAGCGTATGGCTACACCTTC.

Comments on this clone: A much larger clone is a single base away; this may be a read error. V usage is TRBV4-2 and J usage is TRBJ1-2, with 7 bases aligning to TRBD1. In germline, CDR1 is LGHNA, CDR2 YNFKEQ. V shed 6 bases, J shed 6 bases, and the junction held 7 bases outside the gene matches. This CDR3 comprises 13 residues. The CDR3 reads CASSLQGNDGYTF. CDR3 in DNA: TGTGCCAGCAGTCTACAGGGGAACGATGGCTACACCTTC.

The J gene is TRBJ1-1, the V gene TRBV4-1; tentative D call: TRBD1 (6 bases). V dropped 0 bases and J dropped 4 bases, with 12 bases sitting between them. The CDR3 covers 15 residues. CDR1 and CDR2 (germline): MGHRA, YSYEKL. The CDR3 bases are TGCGCCAGCAGCCAAGATCAGGGGTGGGGCACTGAAGCTTTCTTT. Its translation is CASSQDQGWGTEAFF.

The rearrangement links TRBV30 to TRBJ2-3; TRBD2 agrees at 8 bases. V gave up 0 bases and J gave up 4 bases; unmatched junction bases: 9. The CDR3 is 16 amino acids. Germline CDR1 reads GTSNPN; CDR2 reads SVGIG (reference sequence). CDR3 bases: TGTGCCTGGAGTGTACTTTGGGGACTAGAGGCAGATACGCAGTATTTT. Protein: CAWSVLWGLEADTQYF. Complete variable domain (other parts from reference TRBV30 and TRBJ2-3): SQTIHQWPATLVQPVGSPLSLECTVEGTSNPNLYWYRQAAGRGLQLLFYSVGIGQISSEVPQNLSASRPQDRQFILSSKKLLLSDSGFYLCAWSVLWGLEADTQYFGPGTRLTVL.

This chain joins TRBV5-6 and TRBJ2-1; 8 nucleotides match TRBD1. This CDR3 has 18 residues. Unmatched junction bases numbered 8, after V lost 0 bases and J lost 0 bases. Germline V gene sequence: CDR1 SGHDT, CDR2 YYEEEE. The CDR3 region is CASSLGGQGVSSYNEQFF. In nucleotides, the CDR3 is TGTGCCAGCAGCTTGGGCGGACAGGGAGTCAGCTCCTACAATGAGCAGTTCTTC. The complete variable domain, with remaining parts taken from reference TRBV5-6 and TRBJ2-1, reads DAGVTQSPTHLIKTRGQQVTLRCSPKSGHDTVSWYQQALGQGPQFIFQYYEEEERQRGNFPDRFSGHQFPNYSSELNVNALLLGDSALYLCASSLGGQGVSSYNEQFFGPGTRLTVL.

This clone qualifies as medium-sized (0.01 to 0.1%). Germline is not matched at one junction end, which may reflect a read error. The chain joins TRBV28 to TRBJ2-5; 10 bases map to TRBD2. Germline V lookup: CDR1 MDHEN, CDR2 SYDVKM. The CDR3 consists of 17 residues. The CDR3 sequence is CASSLWTSGVNQETQYF. The CDR3 bases are TGTGCCAGCAGTCTATGGACTAGCGGTGTCAACCAAGAGACCCAGTACTTC.

V and J are TRBV5-4 and TRBJ2-7; D is uncertain. The CDR3 runs 14 residues. The V gene lost 0 bases and the J gene lost 5 bases, with 12 bases spanning the gap. CDR1 and CDR2 (germline): SGHNT, YYREEE (reference sequence). CDR3 coding DNA: TGTGCCAGCAGCTTGGTAATCAATGACCACGAGCAGTACTTC. Amino acid sequence: CASSLVINDHEQYF.

The genes are TRBV7-8 and TRBJ1-1; D gene ambiguous. The CDR3 is 14 amino acids. The germline CDR1 and CDR2 sequences are SGHVS and FQNEAQ. The V gene lost 0 bases and the J gene lost 5 bases, with 10 bases spanning the gap. The CDR3 loop reads CASSLARLGTEAFF. The DNA of the CDR3 is TGTGCCAGCAGCTTAGCAAGACTGGGGACTGAAGCTTTCTTT.

The rearrangement uses TRBV15 and TRBJ1-2; possible D gene TRBD1, 5 bases. V lost 1 base to trimming and J lost 3 bases, with 12 bases between them. CDR1 LNHNV and CDR2 YYDKDF come from the germline V gene (reference sequence). The CDR3 is 15 amino acids. The DNA of the CDR3 is TGTGCCACCAGCAGAGGAACGGGGGAAGACTATGGCTACACCTTC. Translating it yields CATSRGTGEDYGYTF.

This rearrangement joins TRBV2 to TRBJ1-4; TRBD1 might be the D (6 bases). The CDR3 has 14 amino acids. Trimming shortened V by 4 bases and J by 8 bases, and 14 bases separated the two germline ends. Germline CDR1 reads SNHLY; CDR2 reads FYNNEI. CDR3 protein: CASSATGYSEKLFF. CDR3 nucleotide sequence: TGTGCCAGCAGTGCCACAGGGTATAGCGAAAAACTGTTTTTT.